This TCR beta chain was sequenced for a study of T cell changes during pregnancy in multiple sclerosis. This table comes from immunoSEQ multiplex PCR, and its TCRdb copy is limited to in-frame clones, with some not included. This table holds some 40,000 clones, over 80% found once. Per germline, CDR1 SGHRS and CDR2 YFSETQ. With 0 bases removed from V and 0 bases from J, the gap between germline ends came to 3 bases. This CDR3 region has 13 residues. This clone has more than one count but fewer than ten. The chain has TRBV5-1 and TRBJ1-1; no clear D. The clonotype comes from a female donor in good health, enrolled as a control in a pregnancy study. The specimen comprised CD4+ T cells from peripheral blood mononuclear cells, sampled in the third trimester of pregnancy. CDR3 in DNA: TGCGCCAGCAGCTTGGTCGTGAACACTGAAGCTTTCTTT. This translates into CASSLVVNTEAFF. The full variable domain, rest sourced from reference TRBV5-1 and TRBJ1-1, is KAGVTQTPRYLIKTRGQQVTLSCSPISGHRSVSWYQQTPGQGLQFLFEYFSETQRNKGNFPGRFSGRQFSNSRSEMNVSTLELGDSALYLCASSLVVNTEAFFGQGTRLTVV.